Sequencing of this TCR beta chain was carried out in a study of blood T cell repertoires in COVID-19. Study-wide background: COVID-19 samples from acute and convalescent phases originated in the United States, Italy and Spain. PBMCs, B-cell-depleted T cells, or T cells provided the cDNA or gDNA that made up the material.

V gave up 1 base and J gave up 5 bases; unmatched junction bases: 5. The length of the CDR3 is 15 residues. Germline V gene lookup returns CDR1 SQVTM and CDR2 ANQGSEA. Authors' data handling: Counts of nucleated cells, estimated from reference gene primer amplification, were obtained. This table comes from immunoSEQ multiplex PCR, and its TCRdb copy is limited to in-frame clones, with some not included. V, J and clone size derive from that table, while D and trimming were established from the DNA sequence. This sample yields fewer than 15,000 clones, of which around 74% are seen a single time; around 41% belongs to the top ten.

The clonotype originates from a woman aged 80 or older with acute or convalescent COVID-19. The chain carries TRBV29-1 and TRBJ2-3; 11 nucleotides match TRBD2. Source material: peripheral blood. The CDR3 loop is CSVEVSGGAKDTQYF. CDR3 in DNA: TGCAGCGTTGAAGTTAGCGGGGGGGCAAAAGATACGCAGTATTTT.